This TCR beta chain comes out of a study of shared clonotypes between healthy human individuals. Libraries were prepared by immunoSEQ multiplex PCR; TCRdb keeps only in-frame clonotypes and omits some of them. This table holds 470,000 or so clones, more than 75% found once. This CDR3 has 15 residues. The V gene's germline CDR1 is ENHRY and CDR2 SYGVKD. Trimming cost V 10 bases and J 5 bases, with 23 bases left between them. All the donors were Caucasian adults who lived in Nashville, Tennessee. Unsorted samples, those not sorted, used some 89 million PBMCs for genomic DNA. This receptor was taken from a woman aged 40 to 50 in good health. Some clones in this sample may be carry-over from other donors' samples. The V call is TRBV10-3, the J call TRBJ1-1, with D hard to call. Sequenced: PBMCs. In DNA, the CDR3 is TGTGCCACAGAAAGAGACACGGGAGGTCATACTGAAGCTTTCTTT. This codes for CATERDTGGHTEAFF.